This TCR beta chain was retrieved from a study of CD8 T cells in Susac syndrome. Trimming left V 5 bases short and J 3 bases short, with 10 bases between. The CDR3 runs to 13 residues. Germline V gene sequence: CDR1 SNHLY, CDR2 FYNNEI. The sample holds one count of this clonotype. Reverse transcription of roughly 0.45 to 1 ug RNA used random hexamers. TCRdb redid the calling of the immunoSEQ multiplex PCR reads with MiXCR, one entry per CDR3 protein. Seen here are around 120,000 distinct CDR3 sequences, approximately 93% observed once, and the top ten hold about 0.09%. The sequence was collected from a human donor with multiple sclerosis. The source material was CD4+ T cells from PBMCs. V usage is TRBV2 and J usage is TRBJ1-2, with D hard to call. This chain's CDR3 is CASSSRHDYGYTF. The CDR3 DNA sequence: TGTGCCAGCAGTTCACGGCATGACTATGGCTACACCTTC.